The T cell receptor (beta chain) under discussion was sequenced for a study of blood T cell repertoires in COVID-19. Study-wide background: From T cells, B-cell-depleted T cells, or PBMCs came the material, which was cDNA or gDNA.

Germline V CDR1 and CDR2: SGHDT, YYEEEE. With 0 bases removed from V and 3 bases from J, the gap between germline ends came to 7 bases. This CDR3 spans 14 amino acids. Original analysis: Reference gene primers were amplified, and this amplification served to estimate nucleated cell counts. Here immunoSEQ multiplex PCR was the method, and the copy in TCRdb shows in-frame clones only, minus some. The V and J calls and the clone size are those of that table, but D and trimming were determined from the DNA. Found here are under 150,000 clones, roughly 85% of them singletons; the top ten hold more than 10%.

This chain uses TRBV5-6 with TRBJ2-1; D not resolved. The sequence was collected from a human donor in a cohort sampled during active COVID-19. The sequencing input was peripheral blood. CDR3 sequence (DNA): TGTGCCAGCAGCTTGGATAGATACTACAATGAGCAGTTCTTC. It is translated as CASSLDRYYNEQFF.